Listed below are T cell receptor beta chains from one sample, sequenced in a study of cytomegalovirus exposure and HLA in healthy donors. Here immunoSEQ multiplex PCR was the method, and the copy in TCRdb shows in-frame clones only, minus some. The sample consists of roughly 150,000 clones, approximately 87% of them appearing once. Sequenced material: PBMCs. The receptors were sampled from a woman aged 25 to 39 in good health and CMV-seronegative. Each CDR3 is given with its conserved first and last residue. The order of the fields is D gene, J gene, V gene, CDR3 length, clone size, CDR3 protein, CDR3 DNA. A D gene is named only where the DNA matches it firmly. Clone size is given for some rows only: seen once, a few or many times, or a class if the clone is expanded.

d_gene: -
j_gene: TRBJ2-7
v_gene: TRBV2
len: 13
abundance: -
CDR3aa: CASSSDSTGEQYF
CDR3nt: TGTGCCAGCAGCTCCGACAGCACGGGAGAGCAGTACTTC

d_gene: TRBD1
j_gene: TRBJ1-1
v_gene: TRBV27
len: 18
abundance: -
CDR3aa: CASSLSVNRGLGDTEAFF
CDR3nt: TGTGCCAGCAGTTTATCGGTTAACAGGGGGCTGGGGGACACTGAAGCTTTCTTT

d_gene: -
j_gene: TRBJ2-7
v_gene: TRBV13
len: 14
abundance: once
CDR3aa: CASNQQGRSYEQYF
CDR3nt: TGTGCCAGCAACCAACAGGGACGCTCCTACGAGCAGTACTTC

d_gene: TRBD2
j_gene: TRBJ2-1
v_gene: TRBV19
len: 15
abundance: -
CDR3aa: CASIRAGGPYNEQFF
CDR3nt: TGTGCCAGTATTCGTGCGGGAGGCCCATACAATGAGCAGTTCTTC

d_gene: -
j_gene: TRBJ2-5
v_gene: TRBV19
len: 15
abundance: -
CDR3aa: CASSTARHLEETQYF
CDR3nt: TGTGCCAGTAGTACCGCCCGTCACTTGGAAGAGACCCAGTACTTC

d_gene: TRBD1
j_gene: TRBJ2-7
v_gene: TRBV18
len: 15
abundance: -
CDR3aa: CASSTSGTGIYEQYF
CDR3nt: TGTGCCAGCTCAACTTCCGGGACAGGGATTTACGAGCAGTACTTC

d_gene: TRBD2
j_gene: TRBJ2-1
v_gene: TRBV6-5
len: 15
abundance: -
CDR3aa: CASSRPGLANNEQFF
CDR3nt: TGTGCCAGCAGCCGGCCGGGACTAGCGAACAATGAGCAGTTCTTC

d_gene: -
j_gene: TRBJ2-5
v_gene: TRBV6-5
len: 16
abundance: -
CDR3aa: CASSYSFVGTQETQYF
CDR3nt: TGTGCCAGCAGTTACTCGTTTGTCGGGACCCAAGAGACCCAGTACTTC

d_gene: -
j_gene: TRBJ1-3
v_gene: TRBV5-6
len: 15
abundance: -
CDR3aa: CASSQHVISGNTIYF
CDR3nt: TGTGCCAGCAGTCAGCACGTGATCTCTGGAAACACCATATATTTT

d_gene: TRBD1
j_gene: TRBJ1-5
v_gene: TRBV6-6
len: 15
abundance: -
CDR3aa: CASSYRDRSNQPQHF
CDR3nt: TGTGCCAGCAGTTACAGGGACAGATCCAATCAGCCCCAGCATTTT